This entry lists 30 T cell receptor beta chains sequenced from one sample in a study of T cell responses to AZD1222 COVID-19 vaccine. The table came from immunoSEQ multiplex PCR; TCRdb's copy has only in-frame clones and leaves some out. The sample yields roughly 100,000 clones, 88% seen once. The input for sequencing was peripheral blood, taken on day 0 of AZD1222 vaccination. These receptors came from an adult in good health.

This rearrangement joins TRBV19 to TRBJ1-3; perhaps TRBD1 as D (5 bases). This CDR3 has 15 residues. V gave up 5 bases and J gave up 1 base, with 12 bases separating them. Per germline, CDR1 LNHDA and CDR2 SQIVND (reference sequence). CDR3 in amino acids: CASSFRDPSGNTIYF. The CDR3 bases are TGTGCCAGTAGTTTCAGGGATCCATCTGGAAACACCATATATTTT.

The chain employs TRBV28 and TRBJ1-2, with D perhaps matching TRBD1 (5 bases). V lost 9 bases to trimming and J lost 0 bases, with 14 bases between them. The CDR3 sequence is 14 residues long. Per the germline V gene, CDR1 is MDHEN and CDR2 is SYDVKM. Written as DNA, the CDR3 is TGTGCCAGTCGCTGGACAACACCTAACTATGGCTACACCTTC. Residues: CASRWTTPNYGYTF.

In its sample, this clone was seen once. This rearrangement joins TRBV5-6 to TRBJ1-6; TRBD1 matches 8 bases. From germline, CDR1 is SGHDT and CDR2 YYEEEE. With V trimmed by 3 bases and J by 10 bases, 9 bases remained unmatched. CDR3 length: 15 residues. CDR3 amino acids: CASSSASTGASPLHF. CDR3 nucleotide sequence: TGTGCCAGCAGCTCGGCCTCGACAGGGGCATCACCCCTCCACTTT.

This rearrangement joins TRBV19 to TRBJ2-7, with D perhaps being TRBD1 or TRBD2 (5 bases each). V lost 8 bases, J lost 7 bases, and 15 bases lay in between. In germline, CDR1 is LNHDA, CDR2 SQIVND (reference sequence). CDR3 length: 12 amino acids. The CDR3 DNA follows: TGTGCCAGTCAGGGACGATCGGGAGAGCAGTACTTC. Its protein is CASQGRSGEQYF.

The chain carries TRBV10-1 and TRBJ1-3; no clear D. Germline V gene sequence: CDR1 WNHNN, CDR2 SYGVQD (reference sequence). This CDR3 spans 13 amino acids. The germline V and J ends were trimmed by 7 bases and 2 bases, with 9 bases remaining between them. CDR3 in amino acids: CASIPKAGNTIYF. DNA of the CDR3: TGCGCCAGCATTCCCAAAGCTGGAAACACCATATATTTT.

The chain recombines TRBV7-2 with TRBJ1-1; no reliable D call. V was pared by 2 bases and J by 2 bases, with 0 bases between. The germline V gene has CDR1 SGHTA and CDR2 FQGNSA. The CDR3 is made up of 11 amino acids. CDR3 sequence: CASSLNTEAFF. CDR3 nucleotides: TGTGCCAGCAGCTTAAACACTGAAGCTTTCTTT.

The V and J genes are TRBV7-9 and TRBJ2-7, with TRBD1 identical over 9 bases. The trim removed 3 bases at V and 2 bases at J, leaving 2 bases unmatched. The CDR3 extends over 14 amino acids. Per the germline V gene, CDR1 is SEHNR and CDR2 is FQNEAQ (reference sequence). CDR3 loop: CASSFGQGTYEQYF. For the CDR3, the DNA is TGTGCCAGCAGCTTCGGACAGGGGACCTACGAGCAGTACTTC.

The J gene is TRBJ2-7, the V gene TRBV18; TRBD1 matches 10 bases. The length of the CDR3 is 14 residues. With 2 bases clipped from V and 6 bases from J, the junction kept 4 bases outside the gene matches. Germline V CDR1 and CDR2: KGHSH, LQKENI. The CDR3 loop reads CASSPETGGGEQYF. CDR3 nucleotide sequence: TGTGCCAGCTCACCAGAGACAGGGGGCGGCGAGCAGTACTTC.

The chain links TRBV28 to TRBJ2-5, with D uncertain. Between the trimmed V and J ends, which lost 5 bases and 3 bases, there was a span of 10 bases. This CDR3 has 13 amino acids. Germline-derived CDR1 and CDR2 are MDHEN and SYDVKM. CDR3 nucleotides: TGTGCCAGCAGTCCTGGCCCCAAAGAGACCCAGTACTTC. Translated, it gives CASSPGPKETQYF.

A single count supports this clone. This chain joins TRBV12-3 or TRBV12-4 and TRBJ1-2; no clear D gene. The CDR3 contains 11 residues. The V end lost 3 bases, the J end lost 10 bases, and 9 bases lay between the germline ends. CDR3 coding DNA: TGTGCCAGCAGTTTCACCACCAACTACACCTTC. Amino acid sequence: CASSFTTNYTF.

The chain uses TRBV20-1 and TRBJ2-1, with 7 bases that match TRBD2. The CDR3 contains 13 residues. In germline, CDR1 is DFQATT, CDR2 SNEGSKA (reference sequence). Unmatched junction bases numbered 8, after V lost 3 bases and J lost 9 bases. The CDR3 protein is CSASRGVHAEQFF. CDR3 DNA sequence: TGCAGTGCTAGTCGGGGGGTACACGCTGAGCAGTTCTTC.

The rearrangement uses TRBV19 and TRBJ2-2, with 8 bases identical to TRBD1. Per germline, CDR1 LNHDA and CDR2 SQIVND (reference sequence). The CDR3 length is 13 residues. V lost 11 bases and J lost 4; bases outside the gene matches: 6. The CDR3 DNA reads as TGTGCCGGCAGACAGGGGCCCACCGGGGAGCTGTTTTTT. This gives the protein CAGRQGPTGELFF. The whole variable domain, remainder taken from reference TRBV19 and TRBJ2-2, is DGGITQSPKYLFRKEGQNVTLSCEQNLNHDAMYWYRQDPGQGLRLIYYSQIVNDFQKGDIAEGYSVSREKKESFPLTVTSAQKNPTAFYLCAGRQGPTGELFFGEGSRLTVL.

The CDR3 region is CATNRDSNNEQFF. DNA for the CDR3: TGTGCCACCAACAGAGATTCGAACAATGAGCAGTTCTTC. The genes are TRBV9 and TRBJ2-1; D is ambiguous. V was shortened by 9 bases and J by 5 bases, with 15 bases between the two germline ends. Looked up from germline, CDR1 is SGDLS and CDR2 is YYNGEE. The CDR3 is made up of 13 amino acids.

The chain uses TRBV29-1 and TRBJ1-1; D unresolved. CDR3 length: 12 residues. CDR1 and CDR2 (germline): SQVTM, ANQGSEA. V was clipped by 6 bases and J by 5 bases, with 13 bases between them. In DNA, the CDR3 is TGCAGCGTAAGGCCCTTGCGGACTGAAGCTTTCTTT. It encodes CSVRPLRTEAFF.

The chain links TRBV28 to TRBJ2-3; 9 bases are a match to TRBD1. Germline V gene lookup returns CDR1 MDHEN and CDR2 SYDVKM. Trimming took 6 bases from V and 0 from J; bases not matched to a gene: 13. The CDR3 has 18 amino acids. CDR3 nucleotide sequence: TGTGCCAGCAGCCCCACAGCGGGACAGGGATTGAGCACAGATACGCAGTATTTT. Translated: CASSPTAGQGLSTDTQYF.

This chain links TRBV5-1 with TRBJ1-3; D not certain. V was clipped by 4 bases and J by 4 bases, with 9 bases between them. Germline loops: CDR1 SGHRS, CDR2 YFSETQ. This CDR3 contains 13 residues. CDR3 in DNA: TGCGCCAGCAGCCCTACACTCGGAAACACCATATATTTT. It yields the protein CASSPTLGNTIYF. Drawing the rest from reference TRBV5-1 and TRBJ1-3, the complete variable domain is KAGVTQTPRYLIKTRGQQVTLSCSPISGHRSVSWYQQTPGQGLQFLFEYFSETQRNKGNFPGRFSGRQFSNSRSEMNVSTLELGDSALYLCASSPTLGNTIYFGEGSWLTVV.

This clone was recorded only once. The rearrangement joins TRBV4-2 to TRBJ1-4; D unclear. CDR1 is LGHNA and CDR2 is YNFKEQ in the germline V gene. V dropped 3 bases and J dropped 5 bases, with 16 bases sitting between them. The CDR3 runs 16 residues. The CDR3 DNA sequence: TGTGCCAGCAGCCAGACCGCGGGCAGAACAAATGAAAAACTGTTTTTT. Translated, it gives CASSQTAGRTNEKLFF.

In DNA form, the CDR3 reads TGCGCCAGCAGCTTGGCCGGGGCTAGCGGGAGCCTTAGCACAGATACGCAGTATTTT. This gives the protein CASSLAGASGSLSTDTQYF. The chain uses TRBV5-1 and TRBJ2-3, with TRBD2 matching over 10 bases. Germline V CDR1 and CDR2: SGHRS, YFSETQ. After removal of 0 bases from V and 0 bases from J, the junction contained 10 bases not matched to a gene. The CDR3 length is 19 residues.

The chain joins TRBV10-3 to TRBJ1-2, with a weak D call TRBD1 (5 bases). Germline CDR1 reads ENHRY; CDR2 reads SYGVKD. V lost 6 bases, J lost 8 bases, and 13 bases lay in between. This CDR3 has 12 residues. The CDR3: CAISWDPMGYTF. In DNA form, the CDR3 reads TGTGCCATCAGCTGGGACCCCATGGGCTACACCTTC.

This chain uses TRBV19 with TRBJ1-5; D gene unclear. The CDR3 has 14 amino acids. Looked up from germline, CDR1 is LNHDA and CDR2 is SQIVND (reference sequence). V was cut by 8 bases and J by 1 base, with 12 bases left in between. For the CDR3, the DNA is TGTGCCAGTGTACCGGGGATAAGCAATCAGCCCCAGCATTTT. Its translation: CASVPGISNQPQHF.

CDR3 sequence: CATTTGPNTEAFF. CDR3 nucleotides: TGTGCCACGACGACAGGGCCCAACACTGAAGCTTTCTTT. The chain recombines TRBV10-3 with TRBJ1-1; 7 positions match TRBD1. With 10 bases clipped from V and 2 bases from J, the junction kept 7 bases outside the gene matches. The CDR3 has 13 residues. Germline CDR1 reads ENHRY; CDR2 reads SYGVKD.

The rearrangement uses TRBV12-3 or TRBV12-4 and TRBJ1-4; D perhaps matches TRBD1 (6 bases). Trimming shortened V by 0 bases and J by 8 bases, and 7 bases separated the two germline ends. This CDR3 is built from 13 residues. The CDR3 sequence is CASSLAGTEKLFF. Here the CDR3 DNA reads TGTGCCAGCAGTTTAGCCGGGACAGAAAAACTGTTTTTT.

This chain uses TRBV9 with TRBJ2-1; 14 bases fit TRBD2. After removal of 3 bases from V and 7 bases from J, the junction contained 15 bases not matched to a gene. From germline, CDR1 is SGDLS and CDR2 YYNGEE. This CDR3 region has 19 residues. The CDR3 loop is CASSGHPGLAGVERNEQFF. CDR3 coding DNA: TGTGCCAGCAGCGGTCATCCGGGACTAGCGGGAGTTGAGCGAAATGAGCAGTTCTTC.

The chain combines TRBV24-1 with TRBJ1-2; no clear D gene. This CDR3 has 12 amino acids. V shed 1 base and J shed 7 bases, with 6 bases lying between them. Germline V gene lookup returns CDR1 KGHDR and CDR2 SFDVKD. DNA of the CDR3: TGTGCCACCAGTGATTTCCCAGGTGGCTACACCTTC. Protein product: CATSDFPGGYTF.

The gene calls are TRBV2 and TRBJ2-1; the D gene is possibly TRBD1 (6 bases). The CDR3 extends over 11 amino acids. V lost 8 bases, J lost 8 bases, and 10 bases lay in between. CDR1 is SNHLY, CDR2 FYNNEI, per germline. The CDR3 reads CASSRGYEQFF. The CDR3 nucleotides read TGTGCCAGCTCCAGGGGCTATGAGCAGTTCTTC. Full variable domain (missing parts from reference TRBV2 and TRBJ2-1): EPEVTQTPSHQVTQMGQEVILRCVPISNHLYFYWYRQILGQKVEFLVSFYNNEISEKSEIFDDQFSVERPDGSNFTLKIRSTKLEDSAMYFCASSRGYEQFFGPGTRLTVL.

V gene TRBV27 combines with J gene TRBJ2-7; no definite D call. Germline assignment: CDR1 MNHEY and CDR2 SMNVEV (reference sequence). The CDR3 is 14 residues long. Trimming took 3 bases from V and 2 from J, leaving 11 bases between them. The CDR3 reads CASSFSPDTYEQYF. CDR3 in DNA: TGTGCCAGCAGTTTTTCCCCAGATACCTACGAGCAGTACTTC.

The J gene is TRBJ2-1, the V gene TRBV4-3, with D possibly called TRBD1 or TRBD2 (5 bases each). Germline loops: CDR1 LGHNA, CDR2 YSLEER. V lost 0 bases and J 2 bases, leaving 8 bases between the germline ends. The CDR3 extends over 15 amino acids. DNA for the CDR3: TGCGCCAGCAGCCAAGATCGGGGACCCTACAATGAGCAGTTCTTC. Translated, it gives CASSQDRGPYNEQFF.

V and J are TRBV13 and TRBJ2-1; maybe TRBD2 (6 bases). Trimming took off 4 bases at V and 7 bases at J, with 20 bases between the two ends. Per the germline V gene, CDR1 is PRHDT and CDR2 is FYEKMQ (reference sequence). There are 16 residues in the CDR3. The chain's CDR3 is CASSSPSPGGANEQFF. CDR3 bases: TGTGCCAGCAGCTCCCCCTCGCCGGGCGGGGCAAATGAGCAGTTCTTC. Together with reference TRBV13 and TRBJ2-1, the CDR3 gives the full variable domain: AAGVIQSPRHLIKEKRETATLKCYPIPRHDTVYWYQQGPGQDPQFLISFYEKMQSDKGSIPDRFSAQQFSDYHSELNMSSLELGDSALYFCASSSPSPGGANEQFFGPGTRLTVL.

This clone was found a few times. V gene TRBV12-5 combines with J gene TRBJ1-1; TRBD1 aligns across 9 bases. The V segment lost 7 bases and the J segment 5 bases; nucleotides outside the gene matches: 8. The CDR3 covers 14 residues. Germline CDR1 and CDR2: LGHNT and FRNRAP. CDR3 in DNA: TGTGCTAGTGTCCGAACAGGGGGCAGGACTGAAGCTTTCTTT. Protein: CASVRTGGRTEAFF.

The chain employs TRBV11-3 and TRBJ2-7, with D possibly being TRBD1 (6 bases). Germline assignment: CDR1 SGHNT and CDR2 YENEEA. CDR3 length: 14 residues. Between the trimmed V and J ends, which lost 1 base and 7 bases, there was a span of 14 bases. CDR3 loop: CASSLGGTTGEQYF. The DNA for the CDR3 is TGTGCCAGCAGCTTAGGGGGCACCACAGGGGAGCAGTACTTC.